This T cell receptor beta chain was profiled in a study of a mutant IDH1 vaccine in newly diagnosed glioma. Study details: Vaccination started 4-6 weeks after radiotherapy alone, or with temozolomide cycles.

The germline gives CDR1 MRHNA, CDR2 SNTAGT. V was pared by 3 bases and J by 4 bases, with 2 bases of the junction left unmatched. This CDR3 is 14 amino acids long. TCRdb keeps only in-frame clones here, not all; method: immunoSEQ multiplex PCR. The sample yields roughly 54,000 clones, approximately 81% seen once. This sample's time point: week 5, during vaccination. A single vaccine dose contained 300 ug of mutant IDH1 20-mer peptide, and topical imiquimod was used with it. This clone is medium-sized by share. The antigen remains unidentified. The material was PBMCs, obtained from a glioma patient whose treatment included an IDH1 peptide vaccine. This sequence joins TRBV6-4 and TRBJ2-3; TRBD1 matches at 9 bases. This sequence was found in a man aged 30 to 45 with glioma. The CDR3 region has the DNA TGTGCCAGCAGTGAGAGACAGGGGGCAGATACGCAGTATTTT. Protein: CASSERQGADTQYF.